Listed here is a single T cell receptor (beta chain). The antigen is undetermined. UMIs that had a 6-nucleotide sample barcode were put in using template switching. TCRdb reprocessed the 5' RACE reads and stores each CDR3 protein as one record, lacking DNA. The sample table includes more than 300,000 distinct CDR3 sequences. This sample is drawn from a study of monozygotic twins with inflammatory bowel disease. Study-level findings and limits: Researchers report that IBD patients shared fewer clonotypes with others than healthy twins, especially amid disease activity.

The length of the CDR3 is 14 residues. The germline gives CDR1 MNHEY, CDR2 SVGAGI. One blood sample of about 2.5 ml was taken from each donor. Whole blood supplied total RNA, and T cells were not sorted. Source material: blood. The origin of this receptor is a human donor with ulcerative colitis or Crohn's disease, or a healthy co-twin of an affected twin (not recorded which). The V call is TRBV6-5, the J call TRBJ2-7; TCRdb's assignment of TRBD1 cannot be checked, as there is no DNA. CDR3 in amino acids: CASSYSDRGYEQYF.